This T cell receptor beta chain was retrieved from a study of control samples from healthy donors and cancer patients. Clones were sequenced by immunoSEQ multiplex PCR, and TCRdb holds only the in-frame ones, with some missing. This table has approximately 170,000 clones, 90% appearing once. Germline assignment: CDR1 LNHNV and CDR2 YYDKDF (reference sequence). This CDR3 contains 15 residues. The V and J ends lost 0 bases and 2 bases respectively, with 5 bases between them. The sequence came from a woman in her forties or fifties in good health. Sequenced: blood. The V gene is TRBV15, the J gene TRBJ2-6; D is perhaps TRBD1 (5 bases). The CDR3 region is CATSRDRAGANVLTF. The CDR3 DNA reads as TGTGCCACCAGCAGAGACAGGGCTGGGGCCAACGTCCTGACTTTC.